Reported below is one T cell receptor beta chain. The CDR3 runs to 13 residues. V gave up 10 bases and J gave up 4 bases; unmatched junction bases: 6. Germline loops: CDR1 LGHNA, CDR2 YNFKEQ. A J-beta primer mix and a sample-barcoded 5' primer were used in a second PCR of roughly 6 to 11 cycles. A single record per CDR3 protein comes from TCRdb applying MiXCR to the 5' RACE reads. Of 1.2 million to 1.5 million distinct CDR3 sequences in the sample, roughly 59% are singletons; the top ten hold 6.5% to 8.5%. This sample is part of a study of blood T cells in healthy people across ages. The origin of this receptor is a young man in good health. The sequencing input was blood. The genes are TRBV4-2 and TRBJ2-1; 8 nucleotides agree with TRBD2. The CDR3 DNA follows: TGTGCCACGAGCGGGAGTATGTACAATGAGCAGTTCTTC. Protein: CATSGSMYNEQFF.